One sample yielded the 16 T cell receptor beta chains listed below, sequenced in a study of cytomegalovirus exposure and HLA in healthy donors. PCR employed 60 Vbeta and 13 Jbeta primers. Some clones are missing from TCRdb's copy, which holds only in-frame ones; the method was immunoSEQ multiplex PCR. The data contain some 150,000 clones, roughly 80% of them singletons. Material for sequencing was PBMCs. Receptors originate from a man in his thirties or forties in good health and CMV-seropositive.

The V and J genes are TRBV6-5 and TRBJ1-1; possible D gene TRBD1, 5 bases. In germline, CDR1 is MNHEY, CDR2 SVGAGI. This CDR3 is built from 12 residues. V was trimmed by 4 bases and J by 7 bases, leaving 10 bases between them. CDR3 residues: CASSSPGVEAFF. CDR3 DNA sequence: TGTGCCAGCAGTTCCCCGGGGGTTGAAGCTTTCTTT.

The genes are TRBV14 and TRBJ2-1, with D maybe TRBD2 (5 bases). Germline V gene data show CDR1 as SGHDN and CDR2 as FVKESK. V lost 3 bases and J 10 bases, leaving 10 bases between the germline ends. The CDR3 sequence is 12 residues long. The CDR3 loop reads CASSQVLGEQFF. Written as DNA, the CDR3 is TGTGCCAGCAGCCAGGTACTAGGGGAGCAGTTCTTC.

V and J are TRBV9 and TRBJ2-3; D is possibly TRBD2 (6 bases). V was cut by 0 bases and J by 2 bases, with 10 bases left in between. CDR3 length equals 15 residues. Germline V gives CDR1 SGDLS, CDR2 YYNGEE. The CDR3 reads CASSVGGGFTDTQYF. In DNA form, the CDR3 reads TGTGCCAGCAGCGTAGGTGGAGGGTTCACAGATACGCAGTATTTT. The full variable domain, its missing parts supplied by reference TRBV9 and TRBJ2-3, is DSGVTQTPKHLITATGQRVTLRCSPRSGDLSVYWYQQSLDQGLQFLIQYYNGEERAKGNILERFSAQQFPDLHSELNLSSLELGDSALYFCASSVGGGFTDTQYFGPGTRLTVL.

The chain carries TRBV4-3 and TRBJ2-5, with D maybe TRBD2 (5 bases). The CDR3 contains 15 residues. The V gene lost 0 bases and the J gene lost 2 bases, with 10 bases spanning the gap. Per germline, CDR1 LGHNA and CDR2 YSLEER. The chain's CDR3 is CASSQDLRVQETQYF. The DNA of the CDR3 is TGCGCCAGCAGCCAAGATCTGAGGGTACAAGAGACCCAGTACTTC.

V is TRBV5-6 and J is TRBJ1-3, with no clear D. The V end was cut by 4 bases, the J end by 0 bases, with 11 bases between. The germline CDR1 and CDR2 sequences are SGHDT and YYEEEE. The CDR3 length is 15 residues. CDR3 protein: CASSLGLLSGNTIYF. CDR3 bases: TGTGCCAGCAGCCTAGGTTTGCTCTCTGGAAACACCATATATTTT.

This chain joins TRBV27 and TRBJ2-7; 7 bases fit TRBD1. The V gene's germline CDR1 is MNHEY and CDR2 SMNVEV (reference sequence). J lost 0 bases, V lost 3 bases, and 5 bases had no gene match. The CDR3 contains 15 residues. For the CDR3, the DNA is TGTGCCAGCAGTTTCACACAGGGGTTCTCCTACGAGCAGTACTTC. It yields the protein CASSFTQGFSYEQYF.

The chain employs TRBV5-1 and TRBJ1-1; 7 nucleotides agree with TRBD1. The CDR3 runs to 15 residues. The V gene end was trimmed by 4 bases and the J gene end by 4 bases; junction bases not matched to a gene: 10. The V gene's germline CDR1 is SGHRS and CDR2 YFSETQ. Written as DNA, the CDR3 is TGCGCCAGCAGCGTGACAGGGAAGGCGGGCACTGAAGCTTTCTTT. Its protein is CASSVTGKAGTEAFF.

This clone was detected once. The chain uses TRBV11-3 and TRBJ2-2; 8 bases map to TRBD1. Germline CDR1 and CDR2: SGHNT and YENEEA. This CDR3 spans 16 amino acids. Trimming took 1 base from V and 2 from J; bases not matched to a gene: 3. The CDR3 sequence is CASSLGQGTNTGELFF. In DNA, the CDR3 is TGTGCCAGCAGCTTAGGACAGGGGACAAACACCGGGGAGCTGTTTTTT. Complete variable domain (other parts from reference TRBV11-3 and TRBJ2-2): EAGVVQSPRYKIIEKKQPVAFWCNPISGHNTLYWYLQNLGQGPELLIRYENEEAVDDSQLPKDRFSAERLKGVDSTLKIQPAELGDSAVYLCASSLGQGTNTGELFFGEGSRLTVL.

This chain joins TRBV18 and TRBJ2-7, with 9 bases fitting TRBD2. Trimming cost V 5 bases and J 5 bases; bases outside gene matches: 10. The CDR3 extends over 15 amino acids. Germline values: CDR1 KGHSH, CDR2 LQKENI. Written as DNA, the CDR3 is TGTGCCAGCTCATCCTTAGCGGGAGTAAACAACGAGCAGTACTTC. This translates into CASSSLAGVNNEQYF.

This chain connects TRBV12-5 to TRBJ2-3; 7 bases align to TRBD2. Germline CDR1 is LGHNT and CDR2 is FRNRAP. V lost 0 bases, J lost 1 base, and 4 bases stayed unmatched. The CDR3 sequence is 16 residues long. The CDR3 loop reads CASGLVLREGTDTQYF. The CDR3 bases are TGTGCTAGTGGTTTGGTTTTACGGGAGGGCACAGATACGCAGTATTTT.

The genes are TRBV7-9 and TRBJ2-7; TRBD1 matches at 9 bases. The CDR3 length is 14 residues. The J segment lost 12 bases and the V segment lost 5 bases, leaving 14 bases of the junction unmatched. Germline V lookup: CDR1 SEHNR, CDR2 FQNEAQ (reference sequence). In DNA form, the CDR3 reads TGTGCCAGCAGCCCTGGACAGGGGAACCTTCGGGCGTACTTC. Translating gives CASSPGQGNLRAYF.

This chain links TRBV27 with TRBJ2-6, with 7 bases matching TRBD1. Germline V gene data show CDR1 as MNHEY and CDR2 as SMNVEV (reference sequence). V gave up 3 bases and J gave up 2 bases; unmatched junction bases: 1. There are 15 residues in the CDR3. The CDR3 DNA sequence: TGTGCCAGCAGTTTCAGGGGGACTGGGGCCAACGTCCTGACTTTC. This gives the protein CASSFRGTGANVLTF.

This clone was found once. This chain links TRBV13 with TRBJ1-5, with TRBD1 as a possible D gene (6 bases). Per germline, CDR1 PRHDT and CDR2 FYEKMQ (reference sequence). The V and J ends lost 6 bases and 3 bases respectively, with 12 bases between them. The CDR3 sequence is 14 residues long. Written as DNA, the CDR3 is TGTGCCAGCAGACGGGGGGGCTCCAATCAGCCCCAGCATTTT. Protein: CASRRGGSNQPQHF.

This clone appeared once. This chain joins TRBV7-9 and TRBJ2-5, with 8 bases fitting TRBD2. The V gene end was trimmed by 8 bases and the J gene end by 6 bases; junction bases not matched to a gene: 17. The germline V gene has CDR1 SEHNR and CDR2 FQNEAQ (reference sequence). The CDR3 has 16 amino acids. The CDR3 region has the DNA TGTGCCAGCCGCCTGGGGGGAGCGGGAGTGAGAAAGACCCAGTACTTC. Translating it yields CASRLGGAGVRKTQYF.

This chain joins TRBV5-1 and TRBJ2-7; TRBD2 matches at 8 bases. Losses at the gene ends were 0 bases for V and 0 bases for J; bases not matched to a gene: 11. Germline CDR1 SGHRS, CDR2 YFSETQ. There are 18 residues in the CDR3. Written as DNA, the CDR3 is TGCGCCAGCAGCTTGGGGCTGGGTAGCGGGGTCTACTCCTACGAGCAGTACTTC. Translating gives CASSLGLGSGVYSYEQYF.

This rearrangement joins TRBV19 to TRBJ2-1; TRBD1 matches at 10 bases. Trimming took 5 bases from V and 0 from J; bases not matched to a gene: 13. This CDR3 spans 19 amino acids. Germline V lookup: CDR1 LNHDA, CDR2 SQIVND (reference sequence). The CDR3: CASSGTTTGGFSSYNEQFF. CDR3 DNA: TGTGCCAGTAGTGGAACCACGACAGGGGGCTTTAGCTCCTACAATGAGCAGTTCTTC.